A selection of T cell receptor beta chains follows, all from one sample in a study of T cell changes during pregnancy in multiple sclerosis. Clones were sequenced by immunoSEQ multiplex PCR, and TCRdb holds only the in-frame ones, with some missing. The sample carries approximately 20,000 clones, 80% to 90% recorded once. The input for sequencing was CD8+ T cells from peripheral blood mononuclear cells, taken in the second trimester of pregnancy. The receptors stem from a female donor in good health, enrolled as a control in a pregnancy study. The CDR3 runs from the conserved cysteine through the conserved F or W. D genes are given only for firm matches. Size tells how often a clone was seen (once, few, many) or the class of an expanded clone, and some rows leave it out.

D gene	V gene	J gene	clone size	CDR3 DNA	CDR3 protein
TRBD1	TRBV19	TRBJ1-1	-	TGTGCCAGTAGTCCTCAGGGGGCCACTGAAGCTTTCTTT	CASSPQGATEAFF
TRBD2	TRBV2	TRBJ2-1	-	TGTGCCAGCAAGTCGACCTATTCTAGCGGGGGGACCTACAATGAGCAGTTCTTC	CASKSTYSSGGTYNEQFF
-	TRBV5-1	TRBJ2-7	-	TGCGCCAGCAGCGAGAGGATCTCCTACGAGCAGTACTTC	CASSERISYEQYF
TRBD2	TRBV30	TRBJ2-3	-	TGTGCCTGGAGTGTTGGCGGGGGGGCCAGGGATACGCAGTATTTT	CAWSVGGGARDTQYF
-	TRBV27	TRBJ2-7	-	TGTGCCAGCAGTGAGCGTGTGGGCAGGGCAGTTGTCGAGCAGTACTTC	CASSERVGRAVVEQYF
-	TRBV5-5	TRBJ2-3	-	TGTGCCAGCAGCCGGAGGGCCGATTTCACAGATACGCAGTATTTT	CASSRRADFTDTQYF
-	TRBV28	TRBJ2-3	-	TGTGCCGGGGCGGGGGCGGGAACTACAGATACGCAGTATTTT	CAGAGAGTTDTQYF
TRBD1	TRBV7-6	TRBJ1-1	-	TGTGCCAGCAGCTTAGCGGCAGGGGGAGGTAGGACTGAAGCTTTCTTT	CASSLAAGGGRTEAFF
-	TRBV7-2	TRBJ2-4	-	TGTGCCAGCAGCCTACCTGCCGTCGTACCCAAAAACATTCAGTACTTC	CASSLPAVVPKNIQYF
-	TRBV27	TRBJ1-5	-	TGTGCCAGCAGTCCCAACAATCAGCCCCAGCATTTT	CASSPNNQPQHF
TRBD1	TRBV5-1	TRBJ1-5	once	TGCGCCAGCAGCTTGGGACAGGGTGACCAGCCCCAGCATTTT	CASSLGQGDQPQHF
-	TRBV19	TRBJ1-1	once	TGTGCCAGTATTCAAAGTGCAGGGTCTATAGTGACTGAAGCTTTCTTT	CASIQSAGSIVTEAFF
-	TRBV7-3	TRBJ2-7	-	TGTGCCAGCAGCTTAACAGGGGGCGGGGACGAGCAGTACTTC	CASSLTGGGDEQYF
-	TRBV4-1	TRBJ1-1	-	TGCGCCAGCAGCCAAGTTCGGGGAGGGGCCACTGAAGCTTTCTTT	CASSQVRGGATEAFF
-	TRBV9	TRBJ2-1	-	TGTGCCAGCAGCTCCAGAGGCAGCTCCTACAATGAGCAGTTCTTC	CASSSRGSSYNEQFF
-	TRBV7-9	TRBJ1-2	-	TGTGCCAGCAGCCCCCCCGAGGAAGGCTACACCTTC	CASSPPEEGYTF
TRBD1	TRBV6-1	TRBJ2-7	medium-sized	TGTGCCAGCAGCGCCGGGACAGGGGGATCCTACGAGCAGTACTTC	CASSAGTGGSYEQYF
-	TRBV5-1	TRBJ2-1	-	TGCGCCAGCAGCGGAGTGCCCGACCCCTATGAGCAGTTCTTC	CASSGVPDPYEQFF
-	TRBV6-1	TRBJ2-1	-	TGTGCCAGCAGTGAATTCGACGGGGGGCAGTACAATGAGCAGTTCTTC	CASSEFDGGQYNEQFF
TRBD2	TRBV7-7	TRBJ2-3	medium-sized	TGTGCTAGCAGCCCCGTGAAAGCTAGCGGGAGGCTTTCTAGCACAGATACGCAGTATTTT	CASSPVKASGRLSSTDTQYF
TRBD1	TRBV28	TRBJ2-7	-	TGTGCCAGCAGCCTCATGGGACAGAACTCCTACGAGCAGTACTTC	CASSLMGQNSYEQYF
-	TRBV19	TRBJ1-5	-	TGTGCCAGTAGTATAGGGGCAGGGTCGCGTCAGCCCCAGCATTTT	CASSIGAGSRQPQHF
-	TRBV2	TRBJ1-2	-	TGTGCCAGCAGGGACAGCGGGCGAGCGGGAACTAACTATGGCTACACCTTC	CASRDSGRAGTNYGYTF
-	TRBV28	TRBJ1-2	-	TGTGCCAGCAGCCAGGTCCGGATCTATGGCTACACCTTC	CASSQVRIYGYTF
TRBD2	TRBV19	TRBJ2-1	-	TGTGCCAGTGGGCTTTGGGGAGCGGGGAACACGTACAATGAGCAGTTCTTC	CASGLWGAGNTYNEQFF
TRBD1	TRBV5-1	TRBJ1-2	-	TGCGCCAGCAGGGATCCTCGATACAGGGGGCTTGGCTACACCTTC	CASRDPRYRGLGYTF
TRBD2	TRBV5-1	TRBJ2-1	-	TGCGCCAGCAGCTTGGCCATTGCGGGAGGCCCTTCCTACAATGAGCAGTTCTTC	CASSLAIAGGPSYNEQFF
TRBD1	TRBV27	TRBJ1-1	-	TGTGCCAGCAGCCCCTTTGCAGGGGGCACTGAAGCTTTCTTT	CASSPFAGGTEAFF
-	TRBV6-5	TRBJ2-5	-	TGTGCCAGCAGTTATAACGAGCTTCAAGAGACCCAGTACTTC	CASSYNELQETQYF
-	TRBV9	TRBJ2-4	-	TGTGCCAGCAGCGTAGGACTGGCAAATATTCAGTACTTC	CASSVGLANIQYF
-	TRBV30	TRBJ2-5	-	TGTGCCTGGAGGTCGAGGAGGTACCAAGAGACCCAGTACTTC	CAWRSRRYQETQYF
TRBD2	TRBV19	TRBJ2-4	few	TGTGCCAGCGACGCGGGGACTAGCGGGAGTGACATTCAGTACTTC	CASDAGTSGSDIQYF
-	TRBV6-5	TRBJ1-1	-	TGTGCCACCACTTATAGAGGGAAGATGAACACTGAAGCTTTCTTT	CATTYRGKMNTEAFF
TRBD1	TRBV5-1	TRBJ2-7	-	TGCGCCAGCGGCATGACAGGGGCCTACGAGCAGTACTTC	CASGMTGAYEQYF
-	TRBV6-4	TRBJ2-3	-	TGTGCCAGCAGTGACTCGAACGGCGGGGCAGATACGCAGTATTTT	CASSDSNGGADTQYF
TRBD2	TRBV13	TRBJ2-5	-	TGTGCCAGCAGCTCCCCGGGACTATGGGAAGAGACCCAGTACTTC	CASSSPGLWEETQYF
TRBD1	TRBV13	TRBJ2-1	-	TGTGCCAGCAGCCCCGCCCAGGGGGTGAATGAGCAGTTCTTC	CASSPAQGVNEQFF
-	TRBV19	TRBJ2-2	-	TGTGCCAGTACCCTTTATCCGGGGGAGACCGGGGAGCTGTTTTTT	CASTLYPGETGELFF
TRBD1	TRBV10-3	TRBJ1-5	-	TGTGCCATCAATCGACAGGGGAGCAGCAATCAGCCCCAGCATTTT	CAINRQGSSNQPQHF
TRBD1	TRBV6-4	TRBJ2-2	-	TGTGCCAGCAGTGACTCGGGGACAGGGTCCACCGGGGAGCTGTTTTTT	CASSDSGTGSTGELFF
TRBD1	TRBV6-5	TRBJ1-1	-	TGTGCCAGCAGTTACTCGGCAGGGGGATCGACTGAAGCTTTCTTT	CASSYSAGGSTEAFF
TRBD1	TRBV27	TRBJ1-2	-	TGTGCCAGCAGTCCATCCGGGACAGGGTGGAATGGCTACACCTTC	CASSPSGTGWNGYTF
TRBD1	TRBV6-5	TRBJ2-1	-	TGTGCCAGCAGCCAACCGGGACAGGGATACAATGAGCAGTTCTTC	CASSQPGQGYNEQFF
-	TRBV19	TRBJ1-1	-	TGTGCCAGTAGGCCCTCAGGGTTATTAATGACGAACACTGAAGCTTTCTTT	CASRPSGLLMTNTEAFF
TRBD2	TRBV5-4	TRBJ2-1	-	TGTGCCAGCAGCATAGGACTAGCGAGCTACAATGAGCAGTTCTTC	CASSIGLASYNEQFF
TRBD2	TRBV5-4	TRBJ2-1	-	TGTGCCAGCAGATTCTGGGGGGGGAGGGTCTGGGAGCAGTTCTTC	CASRFWGGRVWEQFF
-	TRBV6-5	TRBJ2-1	-	TGTGCCAGCAGTTACTCCAGGGACAATGAGCAGTTCTTC	CASSYSRDNEQFF
-	TRBV5-6	TRBJ1-1	-	TGTGCCAGCAGCTTTGGGAGCACTGAAGCTTTCTTT	CASSFGSTEAFF
TRBD2	TRBV6-1	TRBJ2-3	-	TGTGCCAGCAGTGAGTTACTAGCGGGGGGGCCAGGCACAGATACGCAGTATTTT	CASSELLAGGPGTDTQYF
-	TRBV27	TRBJ2-3	-	TGTGCCAGCAGTTTAGGAGGTTTTGGAATACAAGCGACAGATACGCAGTATTTT	CASSLGGFGIQATDTQYF